The 16 T cell receptor beta chains in this list originate from one sample, sequenced in a study of shared clonotypes between healthy human individuals. Method: immunoSEQ multiplex PCR; TCRdb's copy keeps in-frame clones and lacks some. The profile shows 2 million to 3 million clones, roughly 93% of them singletons. Sequenced: naive CD4+ T cells from PBMCs. Noted subset: CD45RA+ positively selected. The receptors shown here come from a man aged 18 to 29 in good health. Some clones in this sample may be carry-over from other donors' samples.

The chain joins TRBV7-9 to TRBJ2-5, with 12 positions matching TRBD2. J gave up 4 bases and V 6 bases, and 12 bases lay outside the gene matches. CDR1 and CDR2 from the germline V gene are SEHNR and FQNEAQ (reference sequence). The CDR3 has 17 residues. CDR3 protein: CASSPKASGRASETQYF. The CDR3 bases are TGTGCCAGCAGTCCCAAGGCTAGCGGGAGGGCCTCAGAGACCCAGTACTTC.

The J gene is TRBJ2-1, the V gene TRBV9; 7 bases are shared with TRBD2. J gave up 7 bases and V 4 bases, and 11 bases lay outside the gene matches. CDR3 length equals 15 residues. CDR1 is SGDLS and CDR2 is YYNGEE in the germline V gene. In DNA form, the CDR3 reads TGTGCCAGCAGCTCCTGGAGCGGGATTGGAAATGAGCAGTTCTTC. Its translation is CASSSWSGIGNEQFF.

The chain employs TRBV11-2 and TRBJ2-5; unclear D gene. V shed 5 bases and J shed 5 bases, with 12 bases lying between them. Germline V lookup: CDR1 SGHAT, CDR2 FQNNGV. The length of the CDR3 is 13 residues. Here the CDR3 DNA reads TGTGCCAGCAGCATGACCCGCAGGGAGACCCAGTACTTC. It encodes CASSMTRRETQYF.

This chain uses TRBV27 with TRBJ2-1, with D possibly TRBD2 on 5 matching bases. CDR3 length: 15 residues. In germline, CDR1 is MNHEY, CDR2 SMNVEV (reference sequence). The V gene lost 5 bases and the J gene lost 9 bases, with 20 bases spanning the gap. The CDR3 protein is CASSPSHLAPSEQFF. As DNA, the CDR3 is TGTGCCAGCAGTCCATCCCACCTAGCCCCGAGTGAGCAGTTCTTC.

The chain recombines TRBV29-1 with TRBJ2-1; no clear D gene. The CDR3 covers 11 residues. Trimming shortened V by 7 bases and J by 9 bases, and 13 bases separated the two germline ends. Germline values: CDR1 SQVTM, CDR2 ANQGSEA. The CDR3 reads CSGTMAVEQFF. CDR3 bases: TGCAGCGGGACGATGGCCGTTGAGCAGTTCTTC.

The chain couples TRBV9 to TRBJ2-6; the D gene is possibly TRBD1 (7 bases). Germline V CDR1 and CDR2: SGDLS, YYNGEE. Trimming shortened V by 3 bases and J by 4 bases, and 11 bases separated the two germline ends. The CDR3 runs to 15 residues. The chain's CDR3 is CASSARGAGANVLTF. The CDR3 DNA reads TGTGCCAGCAGCGCCAGGGGGGCAGGGGCCAACGTCCTGACTTTC.

This clone came up once. This sample includes further DNA sequences coding for the same CDR3. The chain employs TRBV5-1 and TRBJ2-7; D ambiguous. CDR1 and CDR2 (germline): SGHRS, YFSETQ. This CDR3 region has 13 residues. Trimming pared 2 bases from V and 1 base from J, leaving 7 bases between. The CDR3 spells CASSFDGSYEQYF. Here the CDR3 DNA reads TGCGCCAGCAGCTTCGACGGGTCCTACGAGCAGTACTTC.

V gene TRBV18 combines with J gene TRBJ2-2, with 7 bases that match TRBD2. The trim removed 4 bases at V and 8 bases at J, leaving 7 bases unmatched. This CDR3 contains 14 residues. Germline V lookup: CDR1 KGHSH, CDR2 LQKENI. DNA for the CDR3: TGTGCCAGCTCACGGACTAGTTCCCTTGGGGAGCTGTTTTTT. It is translated as CASSRTSSLGELFF.

The chain joins TRBV7-9 to TRBJ1-5; no definite D call. The germline gives CDR1 SEHNR, CDR2 FQNEAQ (reference sequence). The CDR3 contains 15 residues. The germline V and J ends were trimmed by 1 base and 2 bases, with 9 bases remaining between them. DNA for the CDR3: TGTGCCAGCAGCTTAGGCCAACCAGGCAATCAGCCCCAGCATTTT. Translation gives CASSLGQPGNQPQHF.

This clone came up a few times. The chain joins TRBV7-9 to TRBJ1-1, with unresolved D. In germline, CDR1 is SEHNR, CDR2 FQNEAQ (reference sequence). Trimming cost V 3 bases and J 8 bases, with 13 bases left between them. This CDR3 is 13 amino acids long. The CDR3 reads CASSFARRSEAFF. CDR3 nucleotide sequence: TGTGCCAGCAGCTTCGCGAGGAGGTCAGAAGCTTTCTTT.

This clone was recorded once. This chain connects TRBV30 to TRBJ1-5; D is undetermined. Trimming stripped 5 bases from V and 10 bases from J, with 18 bases between. Germline V gene lookup returns CDR1 GTSNPN and CDR2 SVGIG (reference sequence). The CDR3 totals 13 residues. The CDR3 reads CAWGLSGVGPQHF. In DNA form, the CDR3 reads TGTGCCTGGGGACTATCGGGAGTTGGACCCCAGCATTTT.

In this sample, this clone turned up once. The chain combines TRBV28 with TRBJ2-1; D is uncertain. Per germline, CDR1 MDHEN and CDR2 SYDVKM. The CDR3 is 13 residues long. V shed 5 bases and J shed 9 bases, with 14 bases lying between them. The CDR3 loop reads CASSPTLGSEQFF. The CDR3 DNA reads as TGTGCCAGCAGTCCGACCCTAGGTTCTGAGCAGTTCTTC.

In the case of this clone: Other DNA sequences within the sample encode an identical CDR3. The rearrangement joins TRBV5-1 to TRBJ2-1; 11 positions match TRBD2. This CDR3 is built from 15 residues. Germline V gene lookup returns CDR1 SGHRS and CDR2 YFSETQ. The V and J ends lost 4 bases and 5 bases, in that order; junction bases with no gene match: 5. The CDR3 is CASSTGTSGNNEQFF. The CDR3 region has the DNA TGCGCCAGCAGCACTGGGACTAGCGGCAACAATGAGCAGTTCTTC.

This chain connects TRBV29-1 to TRBJ2-3; maybe TRBD1 (6 bases). Trimming removed 2 bases at V and 4 bases at J, with 10 bases between. Germline assignment: CDR1 SQVTM and CDR2 ANQGSEA. The CDR3 is 13 amino acids. This chain's CDR3 is CSVEQGTADTQYF. In nucleotides, the CDR3 is TGCAGCGTTGAACAGGGGACGGCAGATACGCAGTATTTT.

V is TRBV4-3 and J is TRBJ2-2; D is tentatively TRBD1 or TRBD2 (6 bases each). The CDR3 has 15 amino acids. Germline V CDR1 and CDR2: LGHNA, YSLEER. V gave up 4 bases and J gave up 5 bases, with 14 bases separating them. The CDR3 loop is CASSRLGGTTGELFF. CDR3 in DNA: TGCGCCAGCAGCCGCCTTGGGGGGACAACCGGGGAGCTGTTTTTT.

This rearrangement joins TRBV6-1 to TRBJ2-5; D not certain. Trimming pared 1 base from V and 4 bases from J, leaving 7 bases between. CDR3 length: 13 amino acids. The germline V gene encodes CDR1 MNHNS and CDR2 SASEGT. The CDR3 reads CASSEVGLETQYF. The CDR3 coding sequence is TGTGCCAGCAGTGAAGTAGGCTTAGAGACCCAGTACTTC.